The 7 T cell receptor beta chains below were found in one sample sequenced in a study of OX40 agonist ivuxolimab in advanced cancers. The repertoire was sequenced with immunoSEQ multiplex PCR; TCRdb's copy has only in-frame clones and lacks some. The sample holds some 59,000 clones, 75% to 95% seen once. Sequences were derived from CD4+ or CD8+ T cells sorted from blood, sampled in a trial of the OX40 agonist ivuxolimab. The receptors were sampled from an adult with an advanced solid tumor such as melanoma, head and neck, liver or kidney cancer.

The chain employs TRBV10-3 and TRBJ2-7, with D possibly TRBD1 on 6 matching bases. The CDR3 runs 12 residues. Germline CDR1 and CDR2: ENHRY and SYGVKD. V was cut by 2 bases and J by 5 bases, with 7 bases left in between. The CDR3 nucleotides are TGTGCCATCAGTGAGACAGGGAACGAGCAGTACTTC. It translates to CAISETGNEQYF.

Points on this clone: The same CDR3 can be traced to other DNA sequences in this sample. The rearrangement links TRBV9 to TRBJ1-1, with 7 bases that match TRBD1. CDR1 and CDR2 (germline): SGDLS, YYNGEE. V shed 3 bases, J shed 0 bases, and the junction held 2 bases outside the gene matches. This CDR3 spans 14 amino acids. The CDR3 bases are TGTGCCAGCAGCGCGGGACAGATGAACACTGAAGCTTTCTTT. Its translation: CASSAGQMNTEAFF.

The chain recombines TRBV5-4 with TRBJ2-7, with 9 bases fitting TRBD1. The CDR3 consists of 14 residues. V shed 2 bases, J shed 5 bases, and the junction held 5 bases outside the gene matches. Germline V gene lookup returns CDR1 SGHNT and CDR2 YYREEE (reference sequence). CDR3 protein: CASSFFGQGHEQYF. The CDR3 region has the DNA TGTGCCAGCAGCTTCTTTGGACAGGGGCACGAGCAGTACTTC.

The chain uses TRBV11-2 and TRBJ2-1, with no clear D. This CDR3 has 12 residues. CDR1 and CDR2 (germline): SGHAT, FQNNGV. The V end was cut by 1 base, the J end by 7 bases, with 5 bases between. The DNA of the CDR3 is TGTGCCAGCAGCTTAGCTCTAAATGAGCAGTTCTTC. Translating it yields CASSLALNEQFF. Using reference TRBV11-2 and TRBJ2-1 for the parts outside the CDR3, the full variable domain is EAGVAQSPRYKIIEKRQSVAFWCNPISGHATLYWYQQILGQGPKLLIQFQNNGVVDDSQLPKDRFSAERLKGVDSTLKIQPAKLEDSAVYLCASSLALNEQFFGPGTRLTVL.

The V and J genes are TRBV21-1 and TRBJ2-2; the table's D call, TRBD1, has no DNA check behind it. TRBV21-1 is recorded as a pseudogene. This CDR3 has 21 amino acids. The CDR3 region is CASSKAGTGEDGWANTGELFF. CDR3 coding DNA: TGTGCCAGCAGCAAAGCCGGGACAGGGGAGGACGGATGGGCGAACACCGGGGAGCTGTTTTTT.

In DNA, the CDR3 is TGTGCCACCAGCAGAGAACGAAACACTGAAGCTTTCTTT. Translation gives CATSRERNTEAFF. V and J are TRBV15 and TRBJ1-1; D gene unclear. V lost 0 bases, J lost 2 bases, and 4 bases lay in between. Per the germline V gene, CDR1 is LNHNV and CDR2 is YYDKDF (reference sequence). The length of the CDR3 is 13 residues.

The chain couples TRBV7-9 to TRBJ1-1; 7 bases map to TRBD1. Germline V lookup: CDR1 SEHNR, CDR2 FQNEAQ (reference sequence). With V trimmed by 6 bases and J by 0 bases, 10 bases remained unmatched. The CDR3 loop spans 16 amino acids. The CDR3 DNA is TGTGCCAGCAGTTCCGGACAGGCCGGATTGAACACTGAAGCTTTCTTT. Translation: CASSSGQAGLNTEAFF.